Listed here are 7 T cell receptor beta chains from one sample, sequenced in a study of cytomegalovirus exposure and HLA in healthy donors (dated 2017 in TCRdb). The library was produced with the immunoSEQ multiplex PCR assay. A mixture of 60 forward primers for TCR Vbeta segments and 13 reverse primers for TCR Jbeta segments was used in the multiplex PCR. The source is immuneACCESS, and TCRdb retained only in-frame sequences with V and J called. Part of the clones is not carried over; for the studies checked, unresolved V genes explain less than half of this, and the remainder is unexplained. Here the sample has around 180,000 clones; around 68% occur a single time. The top ten hold approximately 1.4% of the sample. The sequenced material came from PBMCs. Receptors were obtained from a girl between 5 and 17 years old in good health and CMV-seronegative.

The chain carries TRBV29-1 and TRBJ2-7, with a possible D match to TRBD2 (5 bases). Germline-derived CDR1 and CDR2 are SQVTM and ANQGSEA. The CDR3 loop spans 15 amino acids. The V and J ends lost 5 bases and 7 bases respectively, with 24 bases between them. This chain's CDR3 is CSVPSFGNHLNEQYF. CDR3 coding DNA: TGCAGCGTTCCGTCCTTCGGGAACCACCTGAATGAGCAGTACTTC.

The rearrangement uses TRBV2 and TRBJ2-7; D call uncertain. The CDR3 has 12 residues. From germline, CDR1 is SNHLY and CDR2 FYNNEI. Between the trimmed V and J ends, which lost 6 bases and 3 bases, there was a span of 9 bases. This chain's CDR3 is CASRQAGYEQYF. The CDR3 DNA follows: TGTGCCAGCAGGCAGGCAGGCTACGAGCAGTACTTC.

The rearrangement links TRBV19 to TRBJ2-5; possibly TRBD2 for D (5 bases). CDR1 and CDR2 from the germline V gene are LNHDA and SQIVND (reference sequence). Trimming stripped 1 base from V and 5 bases from J, with 14 bases between. This CDR3 has 15 residues. The CDR3 DNA sequence: TGTGCCAGTAGTATAGCATCCCCCACGGGGGAGACCCAGTACTTC. As protein: CASSIASPTGETQYF.

The chain links TRBV6-6 to TRBJ1-1; D is uncertain. Germline V gene sequence: CDR1 MNHNY, CDR2 SVGAGI (reference sequence). V was shortened by 2 bases and J by 5 bases, with 12 bases between the two germline ends. This CDR3 region has 14 residues. CDR3 coding DNA: TGTGCCAGCAGTTACCCAGGCCGCGGGACTGAAGCTTTCTTT. This encodes CASSYPGRGTEAFF.

The CDR3 loop reads CATQGRVMNQPQHF. The CDR3 bases are TGTGCCACTCAGGGGAGGGTCATGAATCAGCCCCAGCATTTT. The chain carries TRBV19 and TRBJ1-5; possible D gene TRBD1, 6 bases. V lost 10 bases and J lost 4, with 17 bases in between. This CDR3 has 14 residues. Germline V CDR1 and CDR2: LNHDA, SQIVND (reference sequence).

V gene TRBV7-9 combines with J gene TRBJ1-2; 9 positions match TRBD1. The CDR3 contains 16 residues. V trimming: 5 bases; J trimming: 4 bases; junction bases outside the gene matches: 11. In germline, CDR1 is SEHNR, CDR2 FQNEAQ (reference sequence). The CDR3 DNA is TGTGCCAGCAGCCTGTTGGACAGGGGAAGTGGCTATGGCTACACCTTC. Its translation: CASSLLDRGSGYGYTF.

V gene TRBV5-4 combines with J gene TRBJ1-2; perhaps TRBD1 as D (6 bases). V lost 6 bases and J 0 bases, leaving 15 bases between the germline ends. The CDR3 totals 15 residues. CDR1 and CDR2 (germline): SGHNT, YYREEE (reference sequence). The CDR3 sequence is CASIGDRKANYGYTF. For the CDR3, the DNA is TGTGCCAGCATTGGTGACAGGAAAGCTAACTATGGCTACACCTTC.